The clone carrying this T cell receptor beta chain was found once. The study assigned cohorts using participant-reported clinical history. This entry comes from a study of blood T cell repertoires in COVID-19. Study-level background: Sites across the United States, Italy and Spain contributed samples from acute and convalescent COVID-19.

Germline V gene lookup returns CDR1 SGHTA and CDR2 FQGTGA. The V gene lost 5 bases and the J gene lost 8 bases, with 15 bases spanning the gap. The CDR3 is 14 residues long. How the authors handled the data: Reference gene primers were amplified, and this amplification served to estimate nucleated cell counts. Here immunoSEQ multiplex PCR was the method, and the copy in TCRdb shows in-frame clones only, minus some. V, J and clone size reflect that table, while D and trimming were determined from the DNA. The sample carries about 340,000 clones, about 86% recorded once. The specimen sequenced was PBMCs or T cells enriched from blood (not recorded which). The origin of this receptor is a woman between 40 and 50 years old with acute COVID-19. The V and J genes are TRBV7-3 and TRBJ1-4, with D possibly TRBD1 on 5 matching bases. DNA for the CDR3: TGTGCCAGCAGCCAGGAGGGAAGGGGCGAAAAACTGTTTTTT. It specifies CASSQEGRGEKLFF. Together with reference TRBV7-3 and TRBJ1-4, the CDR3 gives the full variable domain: GAGVSQTPSNKVTEKGKYVELRCDPISGHTALYWYRQSLGQGPEFLIYFQGTGAADDSGLPNDRFFAVRPEGSVSTLKIQRTERGDSAVYLCASSQEGRGEKLFFGSGTQLSVL.